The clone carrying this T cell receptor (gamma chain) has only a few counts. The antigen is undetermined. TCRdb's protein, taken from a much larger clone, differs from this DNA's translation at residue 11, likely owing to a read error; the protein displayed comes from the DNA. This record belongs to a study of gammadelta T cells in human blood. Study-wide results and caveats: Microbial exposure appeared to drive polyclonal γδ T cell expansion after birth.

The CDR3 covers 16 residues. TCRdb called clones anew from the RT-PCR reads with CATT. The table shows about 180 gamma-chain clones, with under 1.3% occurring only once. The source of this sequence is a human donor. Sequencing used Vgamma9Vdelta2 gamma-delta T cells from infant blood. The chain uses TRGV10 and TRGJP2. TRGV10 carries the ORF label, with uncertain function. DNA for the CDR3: TGTGCTGCGTGGGATTATAGGTGTGGTAGTTATTGGATCAAGACGTTT. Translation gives CAAWDYRCGSYWIKTF.